This T cell receptor (beta chain) is from a study of cytomegalovirus exposure and HLA in healthy donors. Study-level findings and limits: Most of the CMV-associated TCR beta chains (in a later analysis) appeared to be HLA-restricted.

The primer mix had 60 Vbeta and 13 Jbeta primers. Profiling relied on immunoSEQ multiplex PCR, and the TCRdb table lists in-frame clones only, not all of them. The sample shows 150,000 to 200,000 clones, around three quarters of them seen only once. With regard to this clone: Its target is unknown.

Per germline, CDR1 SGHVS and CDR2 FNYEAQ. J lost 6 bases, V lost 6 bases, and 8 bases had no gene match. The CDR3 is made up of 14 amino acids. The sequenced material came from PBMCs. This clonotype originated in a man aged 35 to 55 in good health and CMV-seronegative. The chain joins TRBV7-6 to TRBJ2-1; 7 bases align to TRBD1. CDR3 sequence (DNA): TGTGCCAGCAGTTCCCGCTCAGGGGGCAATGAGCAGTTCTTC. Translated, it gives CASSSRSGGNEQFF.